One sample yielded the 30 T cell receptor beta chains listed below, sequenced in a study of blood T cell repertoires in COVID-19. Libraries were prepared by immunoSEQ multiplex PCR; TCRdb keeps only in-frame clonotypes and omits some of them. The sample consists of some 130,000 clones, 86% of them appearing once. The source material was PBMCs or T cells enriched from blood (not recorded which). The receptors derive from a man between 45 and 60 years old who had recovered from COVID-19.

The V gene is TRBV18, the J gene TRBJ2-2; the D is unclear. V was clipped by 8 bases and J by 2 bases, with 15 bases between them. Germline V gives CDR1 KGHSH, CDR2 LQKENI. The length of the CDR3 is 15 residues. The CDR3: CASPLGPTNTGELFF. Written as DNA, the CDR3 is TGTGCCAGCCCCTTGGGCCCGACCAACACCGGGGAGCTGTTTTTT.

V and J are TRBV28 and TRBJ1-1; 11 positions match TRBD1. Germline CDR1 is MDHEN and CDR2 is SYDVKM. After removal of 4 bases from V and 6 bases from J, the junction contained 7 bases not matched to a gene. The CDR3 is 15 amino acids. The CDR3 DNA sequence: TGTGCCAGCAGTTCCCCGGGACAGGGGGGTGCTGAAGCTTTCTTT. It encodes CASSSPGQGGAEAFF.

Only a few counts were recorded for this clone. The chain employs TRBV6-6 and TRBJ1-2; possible D gene TRBD1, 5 bases. Germline V gene lookup returns CDR1 MNHNY and CDR2 SVGAGI (reference sequence). V was clipped by 2 bases and J by 5 bases, with 18 bases between them. This CDR3 spans 16 amino acids. The CDR3 DNA sequence: TGTGCCAGCAGTTACCCAGAACGGGGGTCGGGGTATGGCTACACCTTC. It translates to CASSYPERGSGYGYTF.

The chain recombines TRBV7-2 with TRBJ2-4; D unclear. The length of the CDR3 is 13 residues. Per the germline V gene, CDR1 is SGHTA and CDR2 is FQGNSA. The V end lost 3 bases, the J end lost 10 bases, and 13 bases lay between the germline ends. In DNA, the CDR3 is TGTGCCAGCAGCTTGCTTGAGGTGGAGATTCAGTACTTC. Translating gives CASSLLEVEIQYF.

The sample holds one count of this clone. The J gene is TRBJ2-3, the V gene TRBV7-2, with TRBD1 matching over 8 bases. Trimming at V came to 3 bases and at J to 8 bases, leaving 10 bases not matched to a gene. CDR1 and CDR2 (germline): SGHTA, FQGNSA. The CDR3 sequence is 15 residues long. The CDR3: CASSLDRAAQGTQYF. The CDR3 DNA reads TGTGCCAGCAGCTTGGACAGGGCGGCACAGGGTACGCAGTATTTT.

V usage is TRBV28 and J usage is TRBJ2-7, with TRBD2 matching 14 bases. The CDR3 sequence is 18 residues long. Losses at the gene ends were 3 bases for V and 7 bases for J; bases not matched to a gene: 14. The germline CDR1 and CDR2 sequences are MDHEN and SYDVKM. Written as DNA, the CDR3 is TGTGCCAGCAGTTTCTTGGAGTTTTCTGGACTAGCGGGAGGAGAGCAGTACTTC. Its protein product is CASSFLEFSGLAGGEQYF.

This sequence joins TRBV5-6 and TRBJ1-6, with D uncertain. Looked up from germline, CDR1 is SGHDT and CDR2 is YYEEEE. V lost 0 bases and J 10 bases, leaving 11 bases between the germline ends. The CDR3 runs to 14 residues. In DNA form, the CDR3 reads TGTGCCAGCAGCTTGGACAGACGAGGGTCACCCCTCCACTTT. Encoded protein: CASSLDRRGSPLHF.

The chain recombines TRBV9 with TRBJ2-1; TRBD2 matches at 13 bases. The length of the CDR3 is 17 residues. Germline V CDR1 and CDR2: SGDLS, YYNGEE. V shed 4 bases, J shed 2 bases, and the junction held 6 bases outside the gene matches. This chain's CDR3 is CASSRTSGSATYNEQFF. DNA of the CDR3: TGTGCCAGCAGCAGGACTAGCGGGAGTGCCACCTACAATGAGCAGTTCTTC. Variable domain in full (rest from reference TRBV9 and TRBJ2-1): DSGVTQTPKHLITATGQRVTLRCSPRSGDLSVYWYQQSLDQGLQFLIQYYNGEERAKGNILERFSAQQFPDLHSELNLSSLELGDSALYFCASSRTSGSATYNEQFFGPGTRLTVL.

J is TRBJ1-2 and V is TRBV20-1; weak D call: TRBD1 (5 bases). Per germline, CDR1 DFQATT and CDR2 SNEGSKA (reference sequence). Between the trimmed V and J ends, which lost 3 bases and 6 bases, there was a span of 11 bases. CDR3 length: 12 amino acids. CDR3: CSASRAGDGYTF. The CDR3 DNA follows: TGCAGTGCTAGTAGGGCGGGGGATGGCTACACCTTC.

The genes are TRBV4-3 and TRBJ2-1; D possibly corresponds to TRBD2 (5 bases). The CDR3 is 20 amino acids. The V end was cut by 0 bases, the J end by 1 base, with 22 bases between. Germline V gene lookup returns CDR1 LGHNA and CDR2 YSLEER. The CDR3 loop is CASSQDNKGGRGTSYNEQFF. The CDR3 DNA reads as TGCGCCAGCAGCCAAGATAATAAGGGTGGACGGGGTACTTCCTACAATGAGCAGTTCTTC.

The chain carries TRBV5-5 and TRBJ1-2, with D possibly TRBD1 on 5 matching bases. The CDR3 totals 14 residues. Trimming pared 4 bases from V and 3 bases from J, leaving 13 bases between. CDR1 and CDR2 from the germline V gene are SGHKS and YYEKEE (reference sequence). This CDR3 reads CASSPGWGDYGYTF. CDR3 sequence (DNA): TGTGCCAGCAGCCCCGGTTGGGGGGACTATGGCTACACCTTC.

The chain employs TRBV5-1 and TRBJ2-7; TRBD2 agrees at 8 bases. The V segment lost 6 bases and the J segment 3 bases; nucleotides outside the gene matches: 14. Per germline, CDR1 SGHRS and CDR2 YFSETQ. CDR3 length: 16 residues. Here the CDR3 DNA reads TGCGCCAGCAACCCCGAACCCGGGAGCGGGAGCTACGAGCAGTACTTC. It codes for CASNPEPGSGSYEQYF.

The chain recombines TRBV7-6 with TRBJ2-2; 8 positions agree with TRBD2. Looked up from germline, CDR1 is SGHVS and CDR2 is FNYEAQ. V lost 4 bases, J lost 3 bases, and 7 bases stayed unmatched. The CDR3 sequence is 16 residues long. As DNA, the CDR3 is TGTGCCAGCAGCTCGGACTTAGCGGGATACACCGGGGAGCTGTTTTTT. It encodes CASSSDLAGYTGELFF.

The chain combines TRBV4-3 with TRBJ1-4; 7 bases map to TRBD1. J gave up 7 bases and V 0 bases, and 8 bases lay outside the gene matches. Germline-derived CDR1 and CDR2 are LGHNA and YSLEER. The CDR3 loop spans 16 amino acids. CDR3 DNA: TGCGCCAGCAGCCAAGATCTGACAGGGCCAGGTGAAAAACTGTTTTTT. Translated: CASSQDLTGPGEKLFF.

This clone was recorded only once. This chain uses TRBV7-9 with TRBJ1-2; 10 bases match TRBD1. CDR1 and CDR2 from the germline V gene are SEHNR and FQNEAQ (reference sequence). Losses at the gene ends were 7 bases for V and 3 bases for J; bases not matched to a gene: 11. The CDR3 loop spans 16 amino acids. CDR3 bases: TGTGCCAGCACCCCCTCCGGACAGGGGGGTGACTATGGCTACACCTTC. This translates into CASTPSGQGGDYGYTF.

This chain links TRBV12-3 or TRBV12-4 with TRBJ1-1; D possibly corresponds to TRBD1 (6 bases). The CDR3 sequence is 13 residues long. Deletions cut 7 bases from V and 4 bases from J, with 13 bases between. The CDR3 sequence: CASTNTGFTEAFF. The CDR3 DNA reads as TGTGCCAGCACCAATACAGGGTTCACTGAAGCTTTCTTT.

This chain uses TRBV4-3 with TRBJ1-1; 7 nucleotides align to TRBD1. Germline assignment: CDR1 LGHNA and CDR2 YSLEER. The CDR3 length is 16 residues. V lost 4 bases and J lost 6; bases outside the gene matches: 14. The CDR3 bases are TGCGCCAGCAGCCTCACACAGGGGACCGGAAAGCCTGAAGCTTTCTTT. Protein: CASSLTQGTGKPEAFF.

The chain joins TRBV6-5 to TRBJ1-4, with TRBD1 identical over 7 bases. V trimming: 1 base; J trimming: 8 bases; junction bases outside the gene matches: 10. The CDR3 covers 16 residues. The germline V gene encodes CDR1 MNHEY and CDR2 SVGAGI. The CDR3 protein is CASSYYDRQGEEKLFF. The CDR3 nucleotides are TGTGCCAGCAGTTACTATGATCGGCAGGGGGAAGAAAAACTGTTTTTT.

The chain carries TRBV11-3 and TRBJ2-1; 11 bases are shared with TRBD2. The V gene's germline CDR1 is SGHNT and CDR2 YENEEA. The junction had 11 bases not matched to a gene; V was cut back by 0 bases and J by 7 bases. This CDR3 comprises 18 residues. As DNA, the CDR3 is TGTGCCAGCAGCTTAGATCGGGCTAGCGGGAGGAGGCGTAATGAGCAGTTCTTC. Its translation is CASSLDRASGRRRNEQFF.

The rearrangement links TRBV19 to TRBJ1-3; 7 bases map to TRBD1. The germline V gene encodes CDR1 LNHDA and CDR2 SQIVND (reference sequence). The CDR3 loop spans 17 amino acids. With V trimmed by 6 bases and J by 2 bases, 13 bases remained unmatched. DNA of the CDR3: TGTGCCAGTAGGCCCCCCCAATCGACAGGGACTGGAAACACCATATATTTT. It translates to CASRPPQSTGTGNTIYF. Using reference TRBV19 and TRBJ1-3 for the parts outside the CDR3, the full variable domain is DGGITQSPKYLFRKEGQNVTLSCEQNLNHDAMYWYRQDPGQGLRLIYYSQIVNDFQKGDIAEGYSVSREKKESFPLTVTSAQKNPTAFYLCASRPPQSTGTGNTIYFGEGSWLTVV.

This sequence joins TRBV7-3 and TRBJ1-1; D call uncertain. In germline, CDR1 is SGHTA, CDR2 FQGTGA. CDR3 size: 14 residues. V shed 4 bases and J shed 4 bases, with 13 bases lying between them. DNA of the CDR3: TGTGCCAGCAGCTCCGAGGGTCGTGGCACTGAAGCTTTCTTT. Amino acids: CASSSEGRGTEAFF.

V is TRBV12-3 or TRBV12-4 and J is TRBJ2-1; D not certain. V was shortened by 6 bases and J by 1 base, with 7 bases between the two germline ends. The CDR3 contains 13 residues. The CDR3 spells CASRPTSYNEQFF. In DNA, the CDR3 is TGTGCCAGCAGGCCAACATCCTACAATGAGCAGTTCTTC.

This clone turned up a few times. The gene calls are TRBV27 and TRBJ2-3; no clear D. The CDR3 has 15 residues. V gave up 3 bases and J gave up 2 bases, with 12 bases separating them. Germline CDR1 and CDR2: MNHEY and SMNVEV (reference sequence). In nucleotides, the CDR3 is TGTGCCAGCAGTTTTAGCTCTCCCACCACAGATACGCAGTATTTT. Amino acid sequence: CASSFSSPTTDTQYF.

This clone was detected only once. The chain couples TRBV10-2 to TRBJ2-2; TRBD1 matches at 9 bases. The CDR3 loop spans 15 amino acids. V lost 0 bases, J lost 5 bases, and 1 base stayed unmatched. Germline CDR1 is WSHSY and CDR2 is SAAADI. CDR3 nucleotide sequence: TGCGCCAGCAGTGAGTCGACAGGGGGAACCGGGGAGCTGTTTTTT. Protein product: CASSESTGGTGELFF.

The rearrangement joins TRBV6-2 or TRBV6-3 to TRBJ1-6; D not resolved. This CDR3 contains 14 residues. V lost 0 bases and J 5 bases, leaving 5 bases between the germline ends. CDR1 and CDR2 (germline): MNHEY, SVGEGT. DNA of the CDR3: TGTGCCAGCAGTTACTCGAGGAATAATTCACCCCTCCACTTT. It is translated as CASSYSRNNSPLHF.

The V and J genes are TRBV28 and TRBJ2-6, with D tentatively TRBD1 (6 bases). The CDR3 extends over 19 amino acids. The V gene lost 3 bases and the J gene lost 0 bases, with 18 bases spanning the gap. Germline lookup yields CDR1 MDHEN and CDR2 SYDVKM. The CDR3 loop is CASSFLFGTYNSGANVLTF. In nucleotides, the CDR3 is TGTGCCAGCAGTTTCCTTTTCGGGACATATAACTCTGGGGCCAACGTCCTGACTTTC.

This sequence joins TRBV7-2 and TRBJ1-2, with 7 nucleotides matching TRBD1. Germline V gene data show CDR1 as SGHTA and CDR2 as FQGNSA. With V trimmed by 7 bases and J by 6 bases, 8 bases remained unmatched. The length of the CDR3 is 13 residues. In DNA, the CDR3 is TGTGCCAGCACCCTTGGGGGGACAGATGGCTACACCTTC. Its translation: CASTLGGTDGYTF.

The chain is built from TRBV27 and TRBJ2-6, with a tentative D call TRBD1 (5 bases). CDR3 length: 15 residues. Germline values: CDR1 MNHEY, CDR2 SMNVEV (reference sequence). Trimming shortened V by 10 bases and J by 2 bases, and 15 bases separated the two germline ends. This CDR3 is CATMSQGAGANVLTF. The CDR3 DNA reads TGTGCCACCATGAGTCAAGGGGCTGGGGCCAACGTCCTGACTTTC. Full variable domain (outside the CDR3, taken from reference TRBV27 and TRBJ2-6): EAQVTQNPRYLITVTGKKLTVTCSQNMNHEYMSWYRQDPGLGLRQIYYSMNVEVTDKGDVPEGYKVSRKEKRNFPLILESPSPNQTSLYFCATMSQGAGANVLTFGAGSRLTVL.

This clone showed up just once. The genes are TRBV18 and TRBJ1-3; D not resolved. The CDR3 totals 17 residues. With 3 bases removed from V and 4 bases from J, the gap between germline ends came to 19 bases. Germline assignment: CDR1 KGHSH and CDR2 LQKENI. The CDR3 nucleotides read TGTGCCAGCTCACCTCTCGGTTATTCGGGAAACGGAAACACCATATATTTT. This codes for CASSPLGYSGNGNTIYF.

The rearrangement uses TRBV27 and TRBJ1-4, with D hard to call. CDR3 length: 13 residues. Germline CDR1 MNHEY, CDR2 SMNVEV (reference sequence). The V end was cut by 5 bases, the J end by 8 bases, with 12 bases between. The DNA for the CDR3 is TGTGCCAGCAGTAAGAGGGTAGGAGAAAAACTGTTTTTT. The encoded protein is CASSKRVGEKLFF. Supplemented by reference TRBV27 and TRBJ1-4, the full variable domain reads EAQVTQNPRYLITVTGKKLTVTCSQNMNHEYMSWYRQDPGLGLRQIYYSMNVEVTDKGDVPEGYKVSRKEKRNFPLILESPSPNQTSLYFCASSKRVGEKLFFGSGTQLSVL.